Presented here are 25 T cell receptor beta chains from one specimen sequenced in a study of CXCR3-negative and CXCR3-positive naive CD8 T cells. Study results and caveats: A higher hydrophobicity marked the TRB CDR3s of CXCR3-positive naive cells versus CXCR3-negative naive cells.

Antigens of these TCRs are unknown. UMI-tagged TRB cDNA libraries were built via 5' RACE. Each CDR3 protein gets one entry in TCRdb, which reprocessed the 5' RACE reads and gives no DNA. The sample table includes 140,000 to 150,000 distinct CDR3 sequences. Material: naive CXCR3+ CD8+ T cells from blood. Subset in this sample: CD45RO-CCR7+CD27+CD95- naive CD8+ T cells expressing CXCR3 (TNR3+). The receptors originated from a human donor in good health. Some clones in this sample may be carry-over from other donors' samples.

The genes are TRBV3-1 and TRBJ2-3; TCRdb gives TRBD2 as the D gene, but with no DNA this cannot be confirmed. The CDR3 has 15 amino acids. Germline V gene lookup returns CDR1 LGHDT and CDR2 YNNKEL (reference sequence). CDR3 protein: CASSQDQGPTDTQYF.

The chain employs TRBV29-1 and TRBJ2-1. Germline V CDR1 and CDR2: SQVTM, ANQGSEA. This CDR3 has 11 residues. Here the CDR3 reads CSGRLDDEQFF.

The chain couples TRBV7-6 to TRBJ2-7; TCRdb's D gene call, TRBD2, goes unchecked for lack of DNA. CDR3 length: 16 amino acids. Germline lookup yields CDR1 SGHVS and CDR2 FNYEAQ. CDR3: CASSLGRDGSSYEQYF.

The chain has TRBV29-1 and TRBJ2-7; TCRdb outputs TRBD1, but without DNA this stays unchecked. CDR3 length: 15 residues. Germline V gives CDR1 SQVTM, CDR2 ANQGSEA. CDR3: CSVEDPGTGGYEQYF.

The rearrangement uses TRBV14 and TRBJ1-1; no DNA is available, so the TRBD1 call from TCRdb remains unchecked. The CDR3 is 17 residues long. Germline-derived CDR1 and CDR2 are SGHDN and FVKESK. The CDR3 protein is CASSQERGRAIATEAFF.

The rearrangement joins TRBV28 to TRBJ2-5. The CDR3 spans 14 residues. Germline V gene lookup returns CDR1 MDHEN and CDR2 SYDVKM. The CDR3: CASTQANTQETQYF.

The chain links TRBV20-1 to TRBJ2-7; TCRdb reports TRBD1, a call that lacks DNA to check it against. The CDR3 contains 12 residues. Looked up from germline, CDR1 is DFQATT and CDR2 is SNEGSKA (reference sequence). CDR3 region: CSAITGGYEQYF.

CDR3 sequence reads: CATSDLRGSKYF. The rearrangement links TRBV24-1 to TRBJ2-7. CDR1 and CDR2 from the germline V gene are KGHDR and SFDVKD. The length of the CDR3 is 12 residues.

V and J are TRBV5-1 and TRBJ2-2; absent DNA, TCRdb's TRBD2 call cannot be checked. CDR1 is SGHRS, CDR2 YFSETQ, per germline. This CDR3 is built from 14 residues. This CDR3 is CASSPGLNTGELFF.

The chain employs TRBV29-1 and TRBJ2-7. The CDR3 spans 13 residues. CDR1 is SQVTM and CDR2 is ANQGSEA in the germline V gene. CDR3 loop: CSVEAGSGYEQYF.

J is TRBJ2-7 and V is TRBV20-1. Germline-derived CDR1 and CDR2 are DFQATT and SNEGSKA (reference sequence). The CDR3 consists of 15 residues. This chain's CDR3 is CSARPEGGVSYEQYF.

CDR3 region: CSVEIGTNYGYTF. This rearrangement joins TRBV29-1 to TRBJ1-2. The CDR3 spans 13 residues. CDR1 and CDR2 from the germline V gene are SQVTM and ANQGSEA.

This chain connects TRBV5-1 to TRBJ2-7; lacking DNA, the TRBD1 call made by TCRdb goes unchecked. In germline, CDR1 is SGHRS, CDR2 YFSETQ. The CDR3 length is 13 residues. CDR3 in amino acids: CASSPGQGEKQYF.

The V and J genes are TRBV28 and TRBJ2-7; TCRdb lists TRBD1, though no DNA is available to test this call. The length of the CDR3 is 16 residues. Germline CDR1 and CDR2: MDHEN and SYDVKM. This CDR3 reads CASSLSPQGEFSEQYF.

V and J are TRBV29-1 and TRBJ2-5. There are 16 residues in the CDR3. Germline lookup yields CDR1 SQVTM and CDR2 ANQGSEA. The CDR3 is CSVEDRRELYQGTQYF.

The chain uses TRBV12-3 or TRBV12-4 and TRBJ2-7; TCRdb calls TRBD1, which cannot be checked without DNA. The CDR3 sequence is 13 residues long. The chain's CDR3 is CASSDRGPDEQYF.

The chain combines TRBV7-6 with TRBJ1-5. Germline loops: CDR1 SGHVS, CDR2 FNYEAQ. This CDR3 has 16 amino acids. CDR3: CASSRGVREGNQPQHF.

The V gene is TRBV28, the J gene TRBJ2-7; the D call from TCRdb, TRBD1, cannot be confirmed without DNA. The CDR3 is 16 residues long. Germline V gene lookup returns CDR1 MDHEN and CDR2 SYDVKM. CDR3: CASSLPSQGFGYEQYF.

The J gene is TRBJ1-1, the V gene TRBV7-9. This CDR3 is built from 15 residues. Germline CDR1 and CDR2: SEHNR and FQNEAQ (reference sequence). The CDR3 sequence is CASSFGGPMNTEAFF. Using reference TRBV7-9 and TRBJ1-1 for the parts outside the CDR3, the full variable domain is DTGVSQNPRHKITKRGQNVTFRCDPISEHNRLYWYRQTLGQGPEFLTYFQNEAQLEKSRLLSDRFSAERPKGSFSTLEIQRTEQGDSAMYLCASSFGGPMNTEAFFGQGTRLTVV.

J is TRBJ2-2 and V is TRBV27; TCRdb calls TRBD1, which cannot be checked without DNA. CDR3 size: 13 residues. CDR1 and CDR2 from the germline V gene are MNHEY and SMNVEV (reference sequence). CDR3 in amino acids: CASSWGQTGELFF.

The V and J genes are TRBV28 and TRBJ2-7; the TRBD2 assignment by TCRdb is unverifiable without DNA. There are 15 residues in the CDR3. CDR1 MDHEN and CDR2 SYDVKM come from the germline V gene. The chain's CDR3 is CASSFPRSPSYEQYF.

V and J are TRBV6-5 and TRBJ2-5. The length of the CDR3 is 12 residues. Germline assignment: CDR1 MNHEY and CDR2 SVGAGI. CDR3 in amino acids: CASSYSGETQYF.

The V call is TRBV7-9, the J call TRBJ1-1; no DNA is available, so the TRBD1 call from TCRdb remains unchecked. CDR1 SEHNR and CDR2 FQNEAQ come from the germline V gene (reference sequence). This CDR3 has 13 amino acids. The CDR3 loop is CASRPGGHTEAFF.

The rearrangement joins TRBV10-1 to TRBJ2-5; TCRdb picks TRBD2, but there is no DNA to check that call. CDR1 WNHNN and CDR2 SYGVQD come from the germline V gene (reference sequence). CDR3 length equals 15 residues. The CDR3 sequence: CASSGSLRTQETQYF.

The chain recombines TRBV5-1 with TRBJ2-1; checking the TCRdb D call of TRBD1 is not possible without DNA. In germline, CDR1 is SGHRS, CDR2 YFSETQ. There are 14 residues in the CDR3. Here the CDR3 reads CASSSGQEDNEQFF. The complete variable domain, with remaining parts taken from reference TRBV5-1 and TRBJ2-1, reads KAGVTQTPRYLIKTRGQQVTLSCSPISGHRSVSWYQQTPGQGLQFLFEYFSETQRNKGNFPGRFSGRQFSNSRSEMNVSTLELGDSALYLCASSSGQEDNEQFFGPGTRLTVL.